Sequencing of this T cell receptor beta chain was carried out in a study of shared clonotypes between healthy human individuals. About the study: A donor's plate count was three for CD4 naive and three for CD4 memory; CD8 naive had two and CD8 memory one.

A note on this clone: Its antigen is not identified.

Libraries were prepared by immunoSEQ multiplex PCR; TCRdb keeps only in-frame clonotypes and omits some of them. The data contain approximately 320,000 clones, around 90% of them singletons. Overall study findings and caveats: Four donors shared around 5.2% of their naive CD4 clonotypes. Shared clonotypes across all four donors exceeded non-shared ones in generation probability.

None of the donors, who were healthy HIV-negative adults, had recently had acute infections or vaccinations. This TCR derives from a man aged 18-30 years in good health. Sample: memory CD8+ T cells sorted from blood. Sample subset: CD45RO+ cells pooled with CCR7-negative TemRA cells.

The CDR3 loop reads CASSRRAGYTDTQYF. CDR3 coding DNA: TGTGCCAGCAGCCGGAGGGCGGGGTACACAGATACGCAGTATTTT. The V and J genes are TRBV7-2 and TRBJ2-3; perhaps TRBD2 as D (6 bases). Between the trimmed V and J ends, which lost 5 bases and 2 bases, there was a span of 14 bases. Germline values: CDR1 SGHTA, CDR2 FQGNSA. The CDR3 runs to 15 residues.